This TCR beta chain was documented in a study of control samples from healthy donors and cancer patients. Only in-frame clones appear in the TCRdb table, and some are missing; sequencing was by immunoSEQ multiplex PCR. Here the sample spans some 140,000 clones, around nine tenths being singletons. The material sequenced was PBMCs. This clonotype was sampled from a man between 45 and 60 years old with head and neck cancer.

The CDR3 coding sequence is TGTGCCTGGAGAATAGTGTCTGAAGCTTTCTTT. Its translation: CAWRIVSEAFF. The rearrangement joins TRBV30 to TRBJ1-1; no clear D gene. CDR1 is GTSNPN and CDR2 is SVGIG in the germline V gene (reference sequence). The CDR3 covers 11 residues. The ends were cut back, 3 bases at V and 6 bases at J, with 8 bases in the middle.